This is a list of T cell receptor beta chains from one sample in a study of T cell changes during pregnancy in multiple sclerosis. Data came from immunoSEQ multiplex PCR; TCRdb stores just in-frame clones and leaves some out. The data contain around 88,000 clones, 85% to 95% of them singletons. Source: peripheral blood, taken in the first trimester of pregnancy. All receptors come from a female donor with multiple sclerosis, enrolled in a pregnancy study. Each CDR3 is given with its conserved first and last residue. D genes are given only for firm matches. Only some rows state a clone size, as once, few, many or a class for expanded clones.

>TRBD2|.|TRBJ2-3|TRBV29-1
TGCAGCGTTGAAGTGGGGGGAGGGGCGCGGAGAGATACGCAGTATTTT
CSVEVGGGARRDTQYF
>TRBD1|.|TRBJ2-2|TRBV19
TGTGCCAGTAGTAACCGGGACAGGAACACCGGGGAGCTGTTTTTT
CASSNRDRNTGELFF
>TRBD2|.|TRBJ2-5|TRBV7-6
TGTGCCAGCAGCTTGGGACTAGCGGGAGGCAGAGAGACCCAGTACTTC
CASSLGLAGGRETQYF
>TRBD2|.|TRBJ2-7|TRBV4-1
TGCGCCAGCAGCCAAGACGCCGGCGGACTAGCTCGGGCGGGCGAGCAGTACTTC
CASSQDAGGLARAGEQYF
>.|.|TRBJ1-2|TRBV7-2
TGTGCCAGCAGCTTACAGGGAATCTATGGCTACACCTTC
CASSLQGIYGYTF
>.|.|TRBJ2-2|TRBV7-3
TGTGCCAGCAGCTTTCAGGGCGGGGAGCTGTTTTTT
CASSFQGGELFF
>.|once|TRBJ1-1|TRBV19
TGTGCCAGTAGTATGGGGGGGCGAAACACTGAAGCTTTCTTT
CASSMGGRNTEAFF
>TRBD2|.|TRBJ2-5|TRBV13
TGTGCCAGCCTTTCCGGACCGGGGGGAACCCAGTACTTC
CASLSGPGGTQYF
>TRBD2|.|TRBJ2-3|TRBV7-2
TGTGCCAGCAGCTTAGTAGCCACTAGCGGGAGGGCAGATACGCAGTATTTT
CASSLVATSGRADTQYF
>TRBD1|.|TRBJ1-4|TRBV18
TGTGCCAGCTCACCACCGGCCGGACAGGGGGTTGGAAAACTGTTTTTT
CASSPPAGQGVGKLFF
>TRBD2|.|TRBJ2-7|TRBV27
TGTGCCAGCAGTTTTCGGACTAGCGGCATGGGGGAGCAGTACTTC
CASSFRTSGMGEQYF
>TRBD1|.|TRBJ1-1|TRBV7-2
TGTGCCAGCAGCTTAGTGACAGGGCGGGCTTTCTTT
CASSLVTGRAFF
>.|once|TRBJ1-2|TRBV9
TGTGCCAGCAGCCTCAGGACTAACTATGGCTACACCTTC
CASSLRTNYGYTF
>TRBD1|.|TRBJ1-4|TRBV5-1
TGCGCCAGCAGCTTGGTATCGGGGACAGGGATTGAAAAACTGTTTTTT
CASSLVSGTGIEKLFF
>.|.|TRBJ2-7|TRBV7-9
TGTGCCAGCAGCCCCCACCTGAGCTCCTACGAGCAGTACTTC
CASSPHLSSYEQYF
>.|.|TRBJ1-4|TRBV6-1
TGTGCCAGCAGTGTACAGCCAGGTGCGAATGAAAAACTGTTTTTT
CASSVQPGANEKLFF
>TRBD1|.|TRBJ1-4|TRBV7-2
TGTGCCAGCAGCTTAGGGACAGGGCACGGGACTAATGAAAAACTGTTTTTT
CASSLGTGHGTNEKLFF
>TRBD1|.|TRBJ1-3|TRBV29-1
TGCAGCGTTGAGATTGACAGGGGGCGGAACACCATATATTTT
CSVEIDRGRNTIYF